These 17 T cell receptor beta chains share one sample of origin, sequenced in a study of blood T cells in healthy people across ages. Primers used in a second PCR of about 6 to 11 cycles were a sample-barcoded 5' primer and a J-beta primer mix. MiXCR, run by TCRdb on the 5' RACE reads, gives a single entry per CDR3 protein. The data show 1.6 million or so distinct CDR3 sequences, 30% to 35% seen once. Source material: blood. Every receptor here comes from a woman aged 25-40 years in good health.

Of note for this clonotype: This may be a read error: a much more frequent sequence differs by one nucleotide. The gene calls are TRBV12-3 or TRBV12-4 and TRBJ2-5; 8 bases map to TRBD2. The CDR3 totals 15 residues. CDR3 residues: CASSVAGTGQETQYF. In DNA, the CDR3 is TGTGCCAGCAGTGTAGCGGGGACGGGGCAAGAGACCCAGTACTTC.

This rearrangement joins TRBV28 to TRBJ2-5; 7 bases agree with TRBD1. Germline CDR1 is MDHEN and CDR2 is SYDVKM. V lost 6 bases, J lost 6 bases, and 10 bases stayed unmatched. The CDR3 extends over 14 amino acids. The CDR3 sequence is CASRPGQGVKTQYF. The CDR3 DNA sequence: TGTGCCAGCAGGCCAGGCCAGGGGGTAAAGACCCAGTACTTC. The full variable domain, its missing parts supplied by reference TRBV28 and TRBJ2-5, is DVKVTQSSRYLVKRTGEKVFLECVQDMDHENMFWYRQDPGLGLRLIYFSYDVKMKEKGDIPEGYSVSREKKERFSLILESASTNQTSMYLCASRPGQGVKTQYFGPGTRLLVL.

Comment on this clonotype: With a much larger clone just one base away, this may be a read error. CDR3 nucleotide sequence: TGCGTCAGCAGCTTGGACAGGGGAGGTGAGACCCAGTACTTC. This gives the protein CVSSLDRGGETQYF. The V call is TRBV5-1, the J call TRBJ2-5; 9 nucleotides match TRBD1. The length of the CDR3 is 14 residues. The germline V gene has CDR1 SGHRS and CDR2 YFSETQ. The entire variable domain, with the rest obtained from reference TRBV5-1 and TRBJ2-5, is as follows: KAGVTQTPRYLIKTRGQQVTLSCSPISGHRSVSWYQQTPGQGLQFLFEYFSETQRNKGNFPGRFSGRQFSNSRSEMNVSTLELGDSALYLCVSSLDRGGETQYFGPGTRLLVL.

This clonotype was counted only a few times. This chain connects TRBV3-1 to TRBJ1-2; 8 bases agree with TRBD1. Trimming at V came to 0 bases and at J to 1 base, leaving 4 bases not matched to a gene. The CDR3 totals 16 residues. Germline CDR1 and CDR2: LGHDT and YNNKEL (reference sequence). As DNA, the CDR3 is TGTGCCAGCAGCCAAGAGTGGGACAGGAGTAACTATGGCTACACCTTC. As protein: CASSQEWDRSNYGYTF.

This clonotype was seen ten or more times. The rearrangement joins TRBV30 to TRBJ2-7, with 9 bases aligning to TRBD1. The CDR3 has 13 residues. Trimming removed 3 bases from V and 6 bases from J; junction bases left unmatched: 6. Germline V lookup: CDR1 GTSNPN, CDR2 SVGIG (reference sequence). The CDR3 spells CAWRRDREFEQYF. In DNA, the CDR3 is TGTGCCTGGAGAAGGGACAGGGAGTTCGAGCAGTACTTC.

This chain connects TRBV20-1 to TRBJ1-2; D ambiguous. In germline, CDR1 is DFQATT, CDR2 SNEGSKA (reference sequence). V was pared by 0 bases and J by 2 bases, with 16 bases between. The CDR3 loop spans 16 amino acids. The CDR3 loop is CSARDGGRAANYGYTF. CDR3 DNA: TGCAGTGCTAGAGATGGTGGCCGGGCAGCAAACTATGGCTACACCTTC.

This clonotype was picked up a small number of times. The chain couples TRBV29-1 to TRBJ1-2, with D unclear. Germline V gene lookup returns CDR1 SQVTM and CDR2 ANQGSEA. Trimming left V 3 bases short and J 8 bases short, with 10 bases between. The CDR3 contains 11 residues. The CDR3 spells CSVEGHSGYTF. CDR3 nucleotide sequence: TGCAGCGTTGAGGGCCACAGCGGCTACACCTTC.

V usage is TRBV7-2 and J usage is TRBJ1-5; D is uncertain. The V end was cut by 5 bases, the J end by 7 bases, with 9 bases between. Germline CDR1 is SGHTA and CDR2 is FQGNSA. The CDR3 covers 12 residues. The CDR3 spells CASSPMAQPQHF. The CDR3 DNA sequence: TGTGCCAGCAGCCCGATGGCACAGCCCCAGCATTTT.

The chain couples TRBV10-3 to TRBJ1-1; D is undetermined. The CDR3 covers 13 residues. In germline, CDR1 is ENHRY, CDR2 SYGVKD. CDR3 DNA: TGTTCCCACTCCCCGGACGGGAACACTGAAGCTTTCTTT. Translated: CSHSPDGNTEAFF.

The chain is built from TRBV20-1 and TRBJ1-6; TRBD1 might be the D (6 bases). V shed 5 bases and J shed 6 bases, with 17 bases lying between them. The CDR3 runs to 15 residues. Germline V CDR1 and CDR2: DFQATT, SNEGSKA (reference sequence). CDR3 loop: CSAARPTGANSPLHF. The CDR3 coding sequence is TGCAGTGCTGCCAGGCCGACAGGAGCTAATTCACCCCTCCACTTT.

The V and J genes are TRBV28 and TRBJ2-3, with D maybe TRBD2 (5 bases). The CDR3 totals 18 residues. Germline V gene lookup returns CDR1 MDHEN and CDR2 SYDVKM. The germline V and J ends were trimmed by 5 bases and 5 bases, with 26 bases remaining between them. DNA of the CDR3: TGTGCCAGCAGTAGCCTCCACCCGGCCCCGGCGGAGGTAGATACGCAGTATTTT. Amino acids: CASSSLHPAPAEVDTQYF.

The gene calls are TRBV12-3 or TRBV12-4 and TRBJ2-7; maybe TRBD2 (6 bases). This CDR3 has 18 residues. V dropped 2 bases and J dropped 3 bases, with 23 bases sitting between them. CDR3 nucleotide sequence: TGTGCCAGCAGTTTATTGGCAGGGAGGCCTTTCCTGAACTACGAGCAGTACTTC. As protein: CASSLLAGRPFLNYEQYF.

On this clonotype itself: An end of the junction does not agree with germline; a read error may underlie this. The V and J genes are TRBV25-1 and TRBJ1-2; 9 bases map to TRBD1. This CDR3 comprises 16 residues. Germline V CDR1 and CDR2: MGHDK, SYGVNS. The CDR3 region is CTSSETGTGSNYGHTF. The DNA of the CDR3 is TGTACCAGCAGTGAGACCGGGACAGGGAGTAACTATGGCCACACCTTC.

This clonotype was seen once. This sequence joins TRBV4-3 and TRBJ1-2; the match to TRBD1 covers 8 bases. Trimming took 4 bases from V and 8 from J; bases not matched to a gene: 12. The V gene's germline CDR1 is LGHNA and CDR2 YSLEER. The CDR3 runs to 15 residues. CDR3 in amino acids: CASSPASGTGRGYTF. For the CDR3, the DNA is TGCGCCAGCAGCCCCGCTTCCGGGACAGGCAGAGGCTACACCTTC.

This clonotype was recorded a few times. This chain connects TRBV5-1 to TRBJ2-1; D could derive from TRBD1 or TRBD2 (5 bases each). The CDR3 loop spans 15 amino acids. Germline V gene data show CDR1 as SGHRS and CDR2 as YFSETQ. The V end lost 2 bases, the J end lost 8 bases, and 17 bases lay between the germline ends. CDR3 coding DNA: TGCGCCAGCAGCTTACGGGACCCCGGTAATTATGAGCAGTTCTTC. Its translation is CASSLRDPGNYEQFF.

About this clonotype: A read error may account for a junction end that differs from germline. The V gene is TRBV4-1, the J gene TRBJ1-3, with D unresolved. The CDR3 length is 16 residues. Germline lookup yields CDR1 MGHRA and CDR2 YSYEKL. CDR3 sequence (DNA): TGCGCCCGCAGCTCACTATTGATCGACTCTGGAAACACCATATATTTT. Amino acids: CARSSLLIDSGNTIYF.

This clonotype has only a few counts. This rearrangement joins TRBV12-3 or TRBV12-4 to TRBJ1-1; 8 bases map to TRBD1. The CDR3 has 15 residues. After removal of 5 bases from V and 4 bases from J, the junction contained 9 bases not matched to a gene. DNA of the CDR3: TGTGCCAGCAGTCCCCAACAGGGGGGTAGCACTGAAGCTTTCTTT. Translated, it gives CASSPQQGGSTEAFF.